This TCR beta chain was retrieved from a study of patients and donors after allogeneic stem cell transplantation. CDR3 length: 14 residues. Trimming left V 3 bases short and J 8 bases short, with 14 bases between. Via MiXCR, TCRdb re-called the RT-PCR reads, giving one row per CDR3 protein. The sample consists of tens of thousands of distinct CDR3 sequences, under 50% of them appearing once. The rearrangement joins TRBV12-3 or TRBV12-4 to TRBJ1-5; D is undetermined. The receptor was isolated from a human donor who was either an allogeneic HSCT recipient or a stem cell or donor lymphocyte infusion donor (not recorded which). It is not recorded whose cells these are; they may come from a transplant donor. The source material was blood, either unsorted or a sorted T cell fraction (not recorded which). CDR3 loop: CASSLLFELEPQHF. In nucleotides, the CDR3 is TGTGCCAGCAGTTTGTTGTTCGAGTTGGAGCCCCAGCATTTT.